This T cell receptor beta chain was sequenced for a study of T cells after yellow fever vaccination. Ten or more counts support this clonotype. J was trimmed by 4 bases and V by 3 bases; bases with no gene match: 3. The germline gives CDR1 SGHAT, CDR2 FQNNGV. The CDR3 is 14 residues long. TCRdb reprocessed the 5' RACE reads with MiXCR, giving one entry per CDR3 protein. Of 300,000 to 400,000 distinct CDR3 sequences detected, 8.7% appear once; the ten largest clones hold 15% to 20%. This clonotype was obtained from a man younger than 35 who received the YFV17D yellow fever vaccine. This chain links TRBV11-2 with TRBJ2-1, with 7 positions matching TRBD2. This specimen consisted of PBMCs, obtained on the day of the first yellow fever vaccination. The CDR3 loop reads CASSLSGVYNEQFF. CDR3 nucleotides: TGTGCCAGCAGCTTGAGCGGGGTTTACAATGAGCAGTTCTTC.